The rows below give T cell receptor beta chains drawn from one sample of a study of response to subunit inactivated influenza vaccine. TCRdb ran MiXCR on the RT-PCR reads and lists one entry per CDR3 protein. The sample holds about 540,000 distinct CDR3 sequences, around 21% seen once. The same sample was also used in a study of T cells expressing NK-cell markers.

The material sequenced was CD4+ T cells sorted from PBMCs, taken 11 to 12 days after vaccination. These receptors came from a man over 45 who received an inactivated influenza vaccine. Both conserved end residues are part of each CDR3. The D gene is left open where the match is weak.

V gene	J gene	D gene	CDR3 protein
TRBV7-8	TRBJ2-1	TRBD1	CASSRTGGASNEQFF
TRBV25-1	TRBJ2-7	-	CASSESPGVNEQYF
TRBV3-1	TRBJ2-2	-	CASSQVLLRRSTGELFF
TRBV10-3	TRBJ2-1	TRBD2	CAILAGGPRNNEQFF
TRBV20-1	TRBJ2-5	-	CSARHGQFMLETQYF
TRBV28	TRBJ2-3	TRBD2	CASSSLRTSVDTQYF
TRBV3-1	TRBJ2-1	TRBD2	CASSQDGLALSYNEQFF
TRBV12-3/TRBV12-4	TRBJ1-1	-	CASSFRENTEAFF
TRBV4-1	TRBJ1-1	-	CASSLNVGEAFF
TRBV6-1	TRBJ1-1	TRBD1	CASSAQGETEAFF
TRBV7-2	TRBJ2-3	TRBD2	CASSLVRGGSTDTQYF
TRBV29-1	TRBJ2-3	-	CSVERLVGGTDTQYF
TRBV7-9	TRBJ1-1	-	CASSFLPSGTEAFF
TRBV20-1	TRBJ2-7	-	CSARDTLGAEQYF
TRBV6-5	TRBJ2-7	TRBD1	CASSSTGEQYF
TRBV5-1	TRBJ2-5	TRBD2	CASSLTLAGQETQYF
TRBV29-1	TRBJ1-5	-	CRAGQDVSNQPQHF
TRBV10-3	TRBJ2-1	TRBD1	CAISADRGHEQFF
TRBV5-1	TRBJ1-5	-	CASSLLPGDNQPQHF
TRBV29-1	TRBJ2-1	-	CSVPRDGNYNEQFF
TRBV12-3/TRBV12-4	TRBJ1-2	-	CASSLLSGVGYTF
TRBV4-2	TRBJ2-3	-	CASSQQDGTQYF
TRBV11-2	TRBJ1-2	-	CASSDPHGGGVDYGYTF
TRBV5-1	TRBJ1-5	-	CASSFNGGKNQPQHF
TRBV4-1	TRBJ2-1	-	CASSQGPADEQFF
TRBV11-2	TRBJ2-1	-	CASSLALTAGGQFF
TRBV6-2/TRBV6-3	TRBJ2-5	-	CASMESGPETQYF
TRBV5-4	TRBJ2-7	TRBD2	CASTLSSGGFYEQYF
TRBV12-3/TRBV12-4	TRBJ1-6	TRBD1	CASSGTGGNSPLHF
TRBV27	TRBJ2-1	-	CASSSLGGGEDEQFF
TRBV11-2	TRBJ2-1	TRBD2	CASSPPAGGPGEQFF
TRBV12-3/TRBV12-4	TRBJ2-3	-	CASSLTGTQLGTQYF
TRBV10-3	TRBJ2-2	TRBD2	CAIRPSGSTGELFF
TRBV12-3/TRBV12-4	TRBJ1-4	-	CASSLYRGAVGEKLFF
TRBV12-3/TRBV12-4	TRBJ2-2	-	CASSRQNPIFNTGELFF
TRBV20-1	TRBJ1-2	-	CSASNGASNYGYTF
TRBV29-1	TRBJ2-7	TRBD2	CSVVMAGRAYEQYF
TRBV29-1	TRBJ2-5	-	CSVVALVQETQYF
TRBV20-1	TRBJ2-5	-	CSATRPQGLETQYF
TRBV20-1	TRBJ1-2	-	CSARVGGGYTF
TRBV9	TRBJ2-2	-	CASSATTGQRGDGELFF
TRBV21-1	TRBJ2-3	-	CASSKRLAGSGSTDTQYF